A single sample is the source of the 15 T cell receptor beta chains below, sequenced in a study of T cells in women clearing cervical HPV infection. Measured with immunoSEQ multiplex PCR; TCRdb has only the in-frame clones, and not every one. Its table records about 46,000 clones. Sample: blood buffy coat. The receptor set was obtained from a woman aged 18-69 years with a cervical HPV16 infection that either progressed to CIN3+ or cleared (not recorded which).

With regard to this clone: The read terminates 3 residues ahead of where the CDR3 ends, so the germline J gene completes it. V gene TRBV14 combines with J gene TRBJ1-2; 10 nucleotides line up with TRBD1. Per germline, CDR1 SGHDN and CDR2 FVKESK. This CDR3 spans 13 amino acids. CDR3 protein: CASSQDRGYGYTF. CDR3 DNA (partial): TGTGCCAGCAGCCAGGACAGGGGGTACGGC.

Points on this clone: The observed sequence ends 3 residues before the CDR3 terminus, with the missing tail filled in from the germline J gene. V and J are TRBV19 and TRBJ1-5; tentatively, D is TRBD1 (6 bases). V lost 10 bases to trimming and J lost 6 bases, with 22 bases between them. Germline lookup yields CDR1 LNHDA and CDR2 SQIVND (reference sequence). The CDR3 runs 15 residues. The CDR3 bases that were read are TGTGCCACCCTAGACATCCAGGGGTTTCTTCAGCCC. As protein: CATLDIQGFLQP. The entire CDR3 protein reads CATLDIQGFLQPQHF.

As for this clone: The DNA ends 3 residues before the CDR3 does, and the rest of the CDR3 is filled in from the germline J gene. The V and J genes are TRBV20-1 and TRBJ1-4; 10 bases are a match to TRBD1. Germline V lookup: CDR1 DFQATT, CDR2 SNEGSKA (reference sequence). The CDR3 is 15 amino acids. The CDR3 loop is CSAYSGTGVGSPLFF. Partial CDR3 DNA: TGCAGTGCTTACTCCGGGACAGGGGTCGGTTCACCA.

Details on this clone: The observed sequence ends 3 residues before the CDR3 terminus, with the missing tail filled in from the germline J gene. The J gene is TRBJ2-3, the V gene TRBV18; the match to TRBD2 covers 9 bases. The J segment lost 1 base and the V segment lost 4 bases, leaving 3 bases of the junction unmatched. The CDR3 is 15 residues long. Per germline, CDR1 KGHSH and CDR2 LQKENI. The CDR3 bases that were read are TGTGCCAGCTCACTAGCGGGAGTGGGCACAGATACG. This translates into CASSLAGVGTDT. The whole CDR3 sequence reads CASSLAGVGTDTQYF. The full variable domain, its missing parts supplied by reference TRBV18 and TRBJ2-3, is NAGVMQNPRHLVRRRGQEARLRCSPMKGHSHVYWYRQLPEEGLKFMVYLQKENIIDESGMPKERFSAEFPKEGPSILRIQQVVRGDSAAYFCASSLAGVGTDTQYFGPGTRLTVL.

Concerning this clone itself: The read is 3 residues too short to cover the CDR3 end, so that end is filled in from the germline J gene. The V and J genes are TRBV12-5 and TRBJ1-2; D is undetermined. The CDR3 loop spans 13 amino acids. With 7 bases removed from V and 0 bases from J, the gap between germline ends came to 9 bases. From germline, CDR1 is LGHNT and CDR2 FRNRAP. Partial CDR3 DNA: TGTGCTAGTGCCCCCGTTTCTAACTATGGC. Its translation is CASAPVSNYG. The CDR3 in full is CASAPVSNYGYTF.

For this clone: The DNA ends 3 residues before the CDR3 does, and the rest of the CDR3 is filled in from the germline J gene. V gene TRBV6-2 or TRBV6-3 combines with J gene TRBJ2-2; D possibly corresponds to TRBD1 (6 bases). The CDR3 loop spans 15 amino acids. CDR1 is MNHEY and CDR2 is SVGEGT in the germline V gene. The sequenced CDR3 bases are TGTGCCAGCAGTGGGATACAGGGAAGTATCAACGTG. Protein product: CASSGIQGSINV. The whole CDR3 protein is CASSGIQGSINVLFF.

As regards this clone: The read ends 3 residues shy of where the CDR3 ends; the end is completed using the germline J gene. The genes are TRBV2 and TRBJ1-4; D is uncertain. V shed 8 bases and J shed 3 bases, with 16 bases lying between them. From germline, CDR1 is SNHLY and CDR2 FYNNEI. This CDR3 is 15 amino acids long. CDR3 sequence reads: CASYGKTGANEKLFF. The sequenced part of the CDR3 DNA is TGTGCCAGCTACGGAAAAACCGGGGCTAATGAAAAA.

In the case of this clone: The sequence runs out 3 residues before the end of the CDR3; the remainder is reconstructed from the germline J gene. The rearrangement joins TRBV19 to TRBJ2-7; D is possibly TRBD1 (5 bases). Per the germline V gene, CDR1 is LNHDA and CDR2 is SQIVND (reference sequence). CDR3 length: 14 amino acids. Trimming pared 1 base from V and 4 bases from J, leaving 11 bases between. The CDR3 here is CASSIGWGRYEQYF. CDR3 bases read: TGTGCCAGTAGTATAGGTTGGGGCCGGTACGAG.

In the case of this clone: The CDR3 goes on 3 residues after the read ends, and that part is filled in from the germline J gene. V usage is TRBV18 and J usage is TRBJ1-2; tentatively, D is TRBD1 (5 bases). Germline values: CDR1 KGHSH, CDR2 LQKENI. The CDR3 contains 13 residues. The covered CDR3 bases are TGTGCCAGCTCACCAACGGGGGGAGAGAGC. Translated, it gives CASSPTGGES. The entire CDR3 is CASSPTGGESYTF.

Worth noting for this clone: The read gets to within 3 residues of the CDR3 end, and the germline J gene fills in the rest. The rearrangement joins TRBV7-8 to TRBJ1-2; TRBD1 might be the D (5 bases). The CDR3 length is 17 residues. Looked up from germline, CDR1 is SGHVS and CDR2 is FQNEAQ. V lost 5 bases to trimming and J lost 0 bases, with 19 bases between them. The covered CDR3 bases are TGTGCCAGCAGCCCCATTAGCCCGACAGACCCTAACTATGGC. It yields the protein CASSPISPTDPNYG. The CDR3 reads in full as CASSPISPTDPNYGYTF.

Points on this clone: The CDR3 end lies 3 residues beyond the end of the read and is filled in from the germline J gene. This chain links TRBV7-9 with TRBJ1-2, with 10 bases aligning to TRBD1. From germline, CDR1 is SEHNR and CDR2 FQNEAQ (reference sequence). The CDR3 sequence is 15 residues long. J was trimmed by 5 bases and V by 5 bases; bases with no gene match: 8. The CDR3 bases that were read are TGTGCCAGCAGCCCGACAGGGGGCGCTTCATATGGC. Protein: CASSPTGGASYG. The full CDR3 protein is CASSPTGGASYGYTF.

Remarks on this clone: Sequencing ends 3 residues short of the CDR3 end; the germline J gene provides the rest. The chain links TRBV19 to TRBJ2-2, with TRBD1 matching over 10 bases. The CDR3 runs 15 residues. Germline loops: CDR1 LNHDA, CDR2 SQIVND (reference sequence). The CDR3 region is CASSPRQGAGSPLFF. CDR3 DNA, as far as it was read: TGTGCCAGTAGTCCCCGACAGGGGGCAGGTTCACCG.

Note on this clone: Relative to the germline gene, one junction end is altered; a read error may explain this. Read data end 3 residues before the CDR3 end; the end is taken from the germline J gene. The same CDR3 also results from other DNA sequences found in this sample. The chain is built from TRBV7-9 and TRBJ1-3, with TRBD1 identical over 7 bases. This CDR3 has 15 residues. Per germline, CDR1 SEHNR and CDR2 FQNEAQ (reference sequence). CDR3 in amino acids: CASSRGTVSGNTIYF. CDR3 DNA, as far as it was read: TGTGCCAGCAGCCGCGGGACAGTTTCTGGAAACACT.

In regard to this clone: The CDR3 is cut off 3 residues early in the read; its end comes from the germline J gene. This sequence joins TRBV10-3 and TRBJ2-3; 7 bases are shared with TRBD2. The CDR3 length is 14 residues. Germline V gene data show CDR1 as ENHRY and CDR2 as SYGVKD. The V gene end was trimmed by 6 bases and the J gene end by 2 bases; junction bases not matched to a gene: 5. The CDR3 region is CAIRPRLATDTQYF. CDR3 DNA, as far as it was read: TGTGCCATCAGACCTAGACTAGCCACAGATACG.

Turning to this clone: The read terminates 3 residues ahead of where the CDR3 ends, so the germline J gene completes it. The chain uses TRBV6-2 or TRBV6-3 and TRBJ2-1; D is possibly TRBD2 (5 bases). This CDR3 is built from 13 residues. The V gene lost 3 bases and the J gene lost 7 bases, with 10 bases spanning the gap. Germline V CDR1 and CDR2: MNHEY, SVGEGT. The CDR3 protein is CASSYEGPNEQFF. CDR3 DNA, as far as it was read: TGTGCCAGCAGTTATGAGGGTCCGAATGAG.